These T cell receptor beta chains were read from a single sample in a study of blood T cells in healthy people across ages. TCRdb itself ran the 5' RACE reads through MiXCR, one entry per CDR3 protein. Here the sample spans roughly 680,000 distinct CDR3 sequences, around 49% being singletons. Material for sequencing was blood. Every receptor here comes from a woman aged 60-75 years in good health. Each CDR3 is given with its conserved first and last residue. D genes are given only for firm matches. Clone size is shown for a subset of rows, as once, few, many or a class of expanded clone.

size: few
D: TRBD2
J: TRBJ2-3
V: TRBV20-1
DNA: TGCAGTGCACTAGCGGGGTACACAGATACGCAGTATTTT
CDR3: CSALAGYTDTQYF

size: few
D: TRBD1
J: TRBJ2-6
V: TRBV12-3/TRBV12-4
DNA: TGTGCCAGCAGTTTAGCCTTGGACAGGGCTGGGGCCAACGTCCTGACTTTC
CDR3: CASSLALDRAGANVLTF

size: .
D: .
J: TRBJ2-6
V: TRBV29-1
DNA: TGCAGCGTCGCGTCAAGCTCTGGGGCCAACGTCCTGACTTTC
CDR3: CSVASSSGANVLTF

size: .
D: .
J: TRBJ2-7
V: TRBV10-3
DNA: TGTGCCATCAGTGAGCCGGGCGCTAACTACGAGCAGTACTTC
CDR3: CAISEPGANYEQYF

size: few
D: TRBD1
J: TRBJ1-2
V: TRBV7-9
DNA: TGTGCCAGCAGCTCGTGGGACAGGGGTAGCTATGGCTACACCTTC
CDR3: CASSSWDRGSYGYTF

size: .
D: .
J: TRBJ2-3
V: TRBV5-6
DNA: TGTGCCAGCAGCTGGCTGACCACGGGTACGCAGTATTTT
CDR3: CASSWLTTGTQYF

size: .
D: .
J: TRBJ2-3
V: TRBV28
DNA: TGTGCCAGCAGTCGGGTGGTCGGGGGCAGAGATACGCAGTATTTT
CDR3: CASSRVVGGRDTQYF

size: .
D: .
J: TRBJ2-7
V: TRBV29-1
DNA: TGCAGCGTTGGTAGCCTCTACGAGCAGTACTTC
CDR3: CSVGSLYEQYF

size: .
D: .
J: TRBJ2-4
V: TRBV9
DNA: TGTGCCAGCAGCATGGGCCCCCTGGGTGAGCAGTACTTC
CDR3: CASSMGPLGEQYF

size: few
D: .
J: TRBJ1-1
V: TRBV10-3
DNA: TGTGCCATCAGTGACCAGACAGGAGTAATCTTCCAAGCTTTCTTT
CDR3: CAISDQTGVIFQAFF

size: .
D: TRBD1
J: TRBJ1-2
V: TRBV2
DNA: TGTGCCAGCAGGACCCTAGGGACAGCCTATGGCTACACCTTC
CDR3: CASRTLGTAYGYTF

size: .
D: TRBD1
J: TRBJ1-1
V: TRBV5-1
DNA: TGCGCCAGCAGCTTGGCGGGACAGGGGAACACTGAAGCTTTCTTT
CDR3: CASSLAGQGNTEAFF

size: .
D: .
J: TRBJ1-2
V: TRBV28
DNA: TGTGCCAGCAGAAAGGAGGCTTATGGCTACACCTTC
CDR3: CASRKEAYGYTF

size: .
D: TRBD2
J: TRBJ2-1
V: TRBV15
DNA: TGTGCCACCAGCAGAGATAGACTTGCGGGAGTAAGTGAGCAGTTCTTC
CDR3: CATSRDRLAGVSEQFF

size: once
D: TRBD2
J: TRBJ2-5
V: TRBV28
DNA: TGTGCCAGCAGTGGGACCCGGGTAGCGGGTCTGTACTTC
CDR3: CASSGTRVAGLYF

size: .
D: TRBD1
J: TRBJ2-7
V: TRBV20-1
DNA: TGCAGTGCTAGAGATGGGGACAGAACCTACGAGCAGTACTTC
CDR3: CSARDGDRTYEQYF

size: .
D: .
J: TRBJ1-2
V: TRBV6-6
DNA: TGTGCCAGTAGTGGGACAACTAACTATGGCTACACCTTC
CDR3: CASSGTTNYGYTF

size: few
D: .
J: TRBJ2-7
V: TRBV10-3
DNA: TGTGCCATTCGAGGGCCGGGGGAGCAGTACTTC
CDR3: CAIRGPGEQYF

size: few
D: .
J: TRBJ2-6
V: TRBV6-6
DNA: TGTGCCAGCAGTACGCAGGACTCTGGGGCCAACGTCCTGACTTTC
CDR3: CASSTQDSGANVLTF

size: .
D: .
J: TRBJ2-7
V: TRBV27
DNA: TGTGCCAGCAGGTTACCGCTCCAGGGGTTATACGAGCAGTACTTC
CDR3: CASRLPLQGLYEQYF

size: few
D: .
J: TRBJ2-3
V: TRBV7-2
DNA: TGTGCCAGCAGCCCCCGGCCAGGGGATACGCAGTATTTT
CDR3: CASSPRPGDTQYF

size: .
D: .
J: TRBJ2-3
V: TRBV7-9
DNA: TGTGCCAGCAGCTTAAATTCGGGGGATACGCAGTATTTT
CDR3: CASSLNSGDTQYF

size: .
D: TRBD2
J: TRBJ2-7
V: TRBV7-2
DNA: TGTGCCAGCAGCTTCACTAGCGGGACCTACGAGCAGTACTTC
CDR3: CASSFTSGTYEQYF

size: once
D: TRBD2
J: TRBJ2-7
V: TRBV5-1
DNA: TGCGCCAGCGGCCTGGGACTAGTTAGCTCCTACGAGCAGTACTTC
CDR3: CASGLGLVSSYEQYF

size: .
D: .
J: TRBJ2-5
V: TRBV18
DNA: TGTGCCAGCTCACCTGCGGTAGCACAAGAGACCCAGTACTTC
CDR3: CASSPAVAQETQYF

size: few
D: .
J: TRBJ2-3
V: TRBV3-1
DNA: TGTGCCAGCAGCCAACCTGAGCATACGCAGTATTTT
CDR3: CASSQPEHTQYF

size: .
D: .
J: TRBJ2-5
V: TRBV9
DNA: TGTGCCAGCAGCAAGAGTGAACAAGAGACCCAGTACTTC
CDR3: CASSKSEQETQYF

size: .
D: TRBD1
J: TRBJ1-2
V: TRBV3-1
DNA: TGTGCCAGCAGTCGGGACAGGGGGCACTATGGCTACACCTTC
CDR3: CASSRDRGHYGYTF

size: few
D: TRBD2
J: TRBJ2-5
V: TRBV6-5
DNA: TGTGCCAGCGGCGATGGGCTAGCGGGCGGTAGCTTTTGGTACTTC
CDR3: CASGDGLAGGSFWYF

size: .
D: TRBD2
J: TRBJ2-7
V: TRBV28
DNA: TGTGCCGGCAGCTCGACTAGCGGGAGGTACGAGCAGTACTTC
CDR3: CAGSSTSGRYEQYF

size: .
D: TRBD2
J: TRBJ2-1
V: TRBV4-3
DNA: TGCGCCAGCAGCCAACTACTTGGACTAGCGGTAAACAATGAGCAGTTCTTC
CDR3: CASSQLLGLAVNNEQFF

size: many
D: TRBD1
J: TRBJ2-5
V: TRBV5-6
DNA: TGTGCCAGCAGCCAGGACAGGGGAACACAATTAGAGACCCAGTACTTC
CDR3: CASSQDRGTQLETQYF

size: .
D: TRBD2
J: TRBJ2-7
V: TRBV5-1
DNA: TGCGCCAGCAGCTTAACTAGCGGGAGGCTATCCTACGAGCAGTACTTC
CDR3: CASSLTSGRLSYEQYF

size: few
D: .
J: TRBJ1-1
V: TRBV20-1
DNA: TGCAGTGCCGTATCCGTCATGAACACTGAAGCTTTCTTT
CDR3: CSAVSVMNTEAFF

size: .
D: TRBD1
J: TRBJ2-7
V: TRBV20-1
DNA: TGCAGTGCTAGAGTAGCAGGGGGATTGTCCTACGAGCAGTACTTC
CDR3: CSARVAGGLSYEQYF

size: many
D: TRBD2
J: TRBJ2-5
V: TRBV29-1
DNA: TGCAGCGGCCAGACTAGCGGAGGGACGGAGACCCAGTACTTC
CDR3: CSGQTSGGTETQYF

size: .
D: TRBD2
J: TRBJ2-5
V: TRBV14
DNA: TGTGCCAGCAGCCGGACTAGCCATAAAGAGACCCAGTACTTC
CDR3: CASSRTSHKETQYF

size: few
D: .
J: TRBJ2-1
V: TRBV10-3
DNA: TGTGCCATCAGTGAGTTCAATGAGCAGTTCTTC
CDR3: CAISEFNEQFF

size: few
D: .
J: TRBJ2-7
V: TRBV29-1
DNA: TGCAGCGTTTTTCCTCCGACCGGACCGTTCTACGAGCAGTACTTC
CDR3: CSVFPPTGPFYEQYF

size: .
D: TRBD1
J: TRBJ1-6
V: TRBV28
DNA: TGTGCCAGCTCAGTGGACAGGATTAATTCACCCCTCCACTTT
CDR3: CASSVDRINSPLHF

size: once
D: .
J: TRBJ2-7
V: TRBV20-1
DNA: TGCAGTGCTATACCAACTGGTGCCCGAGAGCAGTACTTC
CDR3: CSAIPTGAREQYF

size: once
D: TRBD2
J: TRBJ2-1
V: TRBV5-1
DNA: TGCGCCAGCAGCTTGACCCAGCGGGAGGGCCCCAGCTCCTACAATGAGCAGTTCTTC
CDR3: CASSLTQREGPSSYNEQFF

size: many
D: TRBD1
J: TRBJ2-7
V: TRBV29-1
DNA: TGCAGCGTTGTGGGGACAGGGAGCTCCTACGAGCAGTACTTC
CDR3: CSVVGTGSSYEQYF

size: few
D: TRBD1
J: TRBJ1-4
V: TRBV25-1
DNA: TGTGCCAGCAGTGCAGTCCGGGGGGACAGCGAAAAACTGTTTTTT
CDR3: CASSAVRGDSEKLFF

size: .
D: TRBD1
J: TRBJ1-1
V: TRBV7-3
DNA: TGTGCCAGCAGCTTAACCGGAGGGGGCGGCACTGAAGCTTTCTTT
CDR3: CASSLTGGGGTEAFF

size: .
D: .
J: TRBJ2-5
V: TRBV3-1
DNA: TGTGCCAGCAGCCAAAGTGAGGGGGAAGAGACCCAGTACTTC
CDR3: CASSQSEGEETQYF

size: .
D: TRBD2
J: TRBJ2-7
V: TRBV20-1
DNA: TGCAGTGCTATGGGCCTCATTATGACTAGCGGGAGGGTGTACGAGCAGTACTTC
CDR3: CSAMGLIMTSGRVYEQYF

size: few
D: .
J: TRBJ2-2
V: TRBV7-2
DNA: TGTGCCAGCAGCGCAGACCCCACCGGGGAGCTGTTTTTT
CDR3: CASSADPTGELFF

size: .
D: TRBD1
J: TRBJ2-5
V: TRBV7-9
DNA: TGTGCCAGCAGGGGTGACAGGGGACAAGAGACCCAGTACTTC
CDR3: CASRGDRGQETQYF

size: .
D: TRBD2
J: TRBJ2-7
V: TRBV3-1
DNA: TGTGCCAGCACAGGCGGGAGAAGCTACGAGCAGTACTTC
CDR3: CASTGGRSYEQYF

size: .
D: .
J: TRBJ2-7
V: TRBV20-1
DNA: TGCAGTGCTAGACAGGGAGTACGAGAGCAGTACTTC
CDR3: CSARQGVREQYF

size: few
D: TRBD1
J: TRBJ1-5
V: TRBV28
DNA: TGTGCCAGCAGTTTAAGGGGGCATAGCAATCAGCCCCAGCATTTT
CDR3: CASSLRGHSNQPQHF

size: few
D: .
J: TRBJ2-3
V: TRBV7-2
DNA: TGTGCCAGCAGCTCAAACCTCGGGGATACGCAGTATTTT
CDR3: CASSSNLGDTQYF

size: few
D: .
J: TRBJ2-5
V: TRBV30
DNA: TGTGCCTGGACAGGGACGACCAACCAAGAGACCCAGTACTTC
CDR3: CAWTGTTNQETQYF

size: .
D: .
J: TRBJ2-1
V: TRBV4-3
DNA: TGCGCCAGCAGCCTACAGGCAACCTCCTACAATGAGCAGTTCTTC
CDR3: CASSLQATSYNEQFF

size: .
D: .
J: TRBJ2-3
V: TRBV29-1
DNA: TGCAGCGTTGCCCCGCACGTTAGTAGCACAGATACGCAGTATTTT
CDR3: CSVAPHVSSTDTQYF